The present T cell receptor (beta chain) was sequenced within a study of CD8+ T cells in alopecia areata. J was trimmed by 8 bases and V by 8 bases; bases with no gene match: 9. Germline V CDR1 and CDR2: SNHLY, FYNNEI. The CDR3 is made up of 13 amino acids. cDNA reverse transcribed from extracted RNA served as the sequencing template. TCRdb's copy holds only in-frame clones and misses some; the assay was immunoSEQ multiplex PCR. The sample includes roughly 170,000 clones, 50% to 75% seen only once; the top ten take about 14%. This receptor was taken from a human donor with alopecia areata. The V gene is TRBV2, the J gene TRBJ1-2, with TRBD1 matching over 9 bases. Sequencing used CD4+ T cells sorted from blood, obtained at week 0. The CDR3 DNA reads TGTGCCAGCGGCGGGACAGGGTTATACGGCTACACCTTC. It encodes CASGGTGLYGYTF.